What follows are 27 T cell receptor beta chains derived from one specimen sequenced in a study of shared clonotypes between healthy human individuals. The protocol was immunoSEQ multiplex PCR, while the TCRdb copy is restricted to in-frame clones and leaves out a portion. The data show roughly 1,500,000 clones, approximately 98.5% seen once. Sequenced material: naive CD4+ T cells sorted from blood. Subset defined: CD45RA+ positively selected. The receptors were gathered from a man aged 30 to 45 in good health.

The chain couples TRBV10-3 to TRBJ2-7; 10 positions agree with TRBD1. Looked up from germline, CDR1 is ENHRY and CDR2 is SYGVKD. This CDR3 contains 15 residues. The J segment lost 5 bases and the V segment lost 6 bases, leaving 10 bases of the junction unmatched. The CDR3 region has the DNA TGTGCCATCAGCAAAGCCGGGACAGGGGCTAACGAGCAGTACTTC. It codes for CAISKAGTGANEQYF.

In its sample, this clone was seen once. The J gene is TRBJ1-2, the V gene TRBV29-1, with D possibly TRBD1 on 6 matching bases. Germline V gives CDR1 SQVTM, CDR2 ANQGSEA. This CDR3 spans 12 amino acids. V was shortened by 3 bases and J by 10 bases, with 15 bases between the two germline ends. CDR3 in DNA: TGCAGCGTTGATCGTGGGACATCAGTCTACACCTTC. This sequence encodes CSVDRGTSVYTF. The full variable domain, rest sourced from reference TRBV29-1 and TRBJ1-2, is SAVISQKPSRDICQRGTSLTIQCQVDSQVTMMFWYRQQPGQSLTLIATANQGSEATYESGFVIDKFPISRPNLTFSTLTVSNMSPEDSSIYLCSVDRGTSVYTFGSGTRLTVV.

This clone has just one count. J is TRBJ1-3 and V is TRBV28; D is possibly TRBD1 (5 bases). The germline V gene has CDR1 MDHEN and CDR2 SYDVKM. Trimming stripped 7 bases from V and 0 bases from J, with 13 bases between. The length of the CDR3 is 15 residues. The CDR3 loop reads CASTWGGPSGNTIYF. CDR3 DNA: TGTGCCAGCACCTGGGGGGGTCCCTCTGGAAACACCATATATTTT.

This clone was found once. V and J are TRBV25-1 and TRBJ2-3; 8 positions agree with TRBD2. CDR3 length: 16 amino acids. Germline V lookup: CDR1 MGHDK, CDR2 SYGVNS. J lost 2 bases, V lost 0 bases, and 4 bases had no gene match. Here the CDR3 DNA reads TGTGCCAGCAGTGAATACGCGGGAGGCGACACAGATACGCAGTATTTT. Its translation: CASSEYAGGDTDTQYF.

In its sample, this clone was seen once. The V and J genes are TRBV27 and TRBJ2-7; unclear D gene. Deletions cut 0 bases from V and 3 bases from J, with 12 bases between. The CDR3 consists of 15 residues. CDR1 is MNHEY, CDR2 SMNVEV, per germline (reference sequence). The CDR3 coding sequence is TGTGCCAGCAGTTTATCTGAAGGGTACGGCTACGAGCAGTACTTC. Protein product: CASSLSEGYGYEQYF.

The V and J genes are TRBV19 and TRBJ1-2; no firm D call. Germline CDR1 reads LNHDA; CDR2 reads SQIVND (reference sequence). The CDR3 is made up of 13 amino acids. V was shortened by 3 bases and J by 5 bases, with 10 bases between the two germline ends. The CDR3: CASSMSSVYGYTF. The CDR3 region has the DNA TGTGCCAGTAGTATGTCGTCAGTTTATGGCTACACCTTC.

V and J are TRBV19 and TRBJ2-2; 8 bases fit TRBD1. The length of the CDR3 is 15 residues. Germline V gene data show CDR1 as LNHDA and CDR2 as SQIVND (reference sequence). Trimming took 6 bases from V and 2 from J; bases not matched to a gene: 5. CDR3 DNA sequence: TGTGCCAGTAGGCGACAGGGGACTAACACCGGGGAGCTGTTTTTT. This gives the protein CASRRQGTNTGELFF.

The gene calls are TRBV5-6 and TRBJ2-3; 13 bases line up with TRBD2. Germline V gene sequence: CDR1 SGHDT, CDR2 YYEEEE. The trim removed 2 bases at V and 2 bases at J, leaving 5 bases unmatched. The CDR3 runs 17 residues. For the CDR3, the DNA is TGTGCCAGCAGCTTACCCGGGACTAGCGGGGCCACAGATACGCAGTATTTT. It translates to CASSLPGTSGATDTQYF.

V is TRBV5-5 and J is TRBJ2-1; D might be TRBD1 or TRBD2, each matching 5 bases. Germline CDR1 and CDR2: SGHKS and YYEKEE (reference sequence). The CDR3 has 17 amino acids. Trimming pared 1 base from V and 5 bases from J, leaving 19 bases between. CDR3 bases: TGTGCCAGCAGCTTGTCTTTCAATGGGGGTACCCACAATGAGCAGTTCTTC. Encoded protein: CASSLSFNGGTHNEQFF.

The CDR3 DNA sequence: TGTGCCAGCAGCTTACTGGGACACTCCGAGCAGTACTTC. Protein sequence: CASSLLGHSEQYF. The chain links TRBV7-2 to TRBJ2-7, with a tentative D call TRBD1 (6 bases). Germline loops: CDR1 SGHTA, CDR2 FQGNSA. V shed 2 bases and J shed 6 bases, with 11 bases lying between them. The CDR3 spans 13 residues.

The V call is TRBV9, the J call TRBJ2-5; possibly TRBD1 for D (6 bases). Deletions cut 0 bases from V and 2 bases from J, with 11 bases between. Germline CDR1 is SGDLS and CDR2 is YYNGEE. This CDR3 is 15 amino acids long. CDR3 nucleotides: TGTGCCAGCAGCGTAGAGGGACACAATCAAGAGACCCAGTACTTC. Protein: CASSVEGHNQETQYF.

The rearrangement uses TRBV7-8 and TRBJ2-7, with 12 bases aligning to TRBD1. This CDR3 has 15 residues. J was trimmed by 7 bases and V by 6 bases; bases with no gene match: 10. The V gene's germline CDR1 is SGHVS and CDR2 FQNEAQ. CDR3 in amino acids: CASRRPGQGAREQYF. The CDR3 nucleotides read TGTGCCAGCAGACGCCCGGGACAGGGGGCGCGGGAGCAGTACTTC.

CDR3 DNA: TGTGCCAGCAGTCCCCGGGACAGAGACTCTGGGGCCAACGTCCTGACTTTC. The encoded protein is CASSPRDRDSGANVLTF. This chain uses TRBV25-1 with TRBJ2-6; 7 bases match TRBD1. V was pared by 5 bases and J by 0 bases, with 7 bases of the junction left unmatched. The CDR3 spans 17 residues. Germline CDR1 MGHDK, CDR2 SYGVNS.

V is TRBV11-2 and J is TRBJ2-3, with D possibly being TRBD1 (5 bases). Germline CDR1 is SGHAT and CDR2 is FQNNGV. CDR3 length equals 15 residues. With 5 bases removed from V and 2 bases from J, the gap between germline ends came to 14 bases. Here the CDR3 reads CASSLRGTPTDTQYF. DNA for the CDR3: TGTGCCAGCAGCCTAAGGGGCACCCCCACAGATACGCAGTATTTT.

The chain combines TRBV4-1 with TRBJ2-7; D possibly matches TRBD1 or TRBD2 (7 bases each). Trimming left V 4 bases short and J 4 bases short, with 17 bases between. The CDR3 extends over 15 amino acids. Per the germline V gene, CDR1 is MGHRA and CDR2 is YSYEKL. The CDR3 DNA reads TGCGCCAGCAGCCGGATTACAGGGGAGGGATACGAGCAGTACTTC. Protein sequence: CASSRITGEGYEQYF.

The chain has TRBV5-8 and TRBJ1-5; D call uncertain. The germline CDR1 and CDR2 sequences are SGHTS and YDEGEE. This CDR3 comprises 14 residues. The V gene lost 6 bases and the J gene lost 6 bases, with 16 bases spanning the gap. DNA of the CDR3: TGTGCCAGCACCTCCGGGGTAAGAATTCAGCCCCAGCATTTT. It specifies CASTSGVRIQPQHF.

Concerning this clone: Other DNA sequences in this sample translate to the same CDR3. This chain links TRBV18 with TRBJ2-1; D ambiguous. Trimming took 0 bases from V and 8 from J, leaving 8 bases between them. Germline lookup yields CDR1 KGHSH and CDR2 LQKENI. This CDR3 has 13 amino acids. This chain's CDR3 is CASSPPSRYEQFF. For the CDR3, the DNA is TGTGCCAGCTCACCACCCAGTAGGTATGAGCAGTTCTTC. Based on the CDR3 plus reference TRBV18 and TRBJ2-1, the full variable domain is NAGVMQNPRHLVRRRGQEARLRCSPMKGHSHVYWYRQLPEEGLKFMVYLQKENIIDESGMPKERFSAEFPKEGPSILRIQQVVRGDSAAYFCASSPPSRYEQFFGPGTRLTVL.

The chain uses TRBV11-2 and TRBJ2-2, with a tentative D call TRBD2 (6 bases). The CDR3 length is 15 residues. Per the germline V gene, CDR1 is SGHAT and CDR2 is FQNNGV. Trimming shortened V by 1 base and J by 4 bases, and 10 bases separated the two germline ends. CDR3 sequence: CASSLGAGPTGELFF. CDR3 bases: TGTGCCAGCAGCTTAGGGGCGGGACCCACCGGGGAGCTGTTTTTT.

The V gene is TRBV18, the J gene TRBJ2-2, with 10 bases matching TRBD2. Germline V gives CDR1 KGHSH, CDR2 LQKENI. V lost 6 bases and J lost 5; bases outside the gene matches: 6. This CDR3 region has 15 residues. The CDR3 nucleotides are TGTGCCAGCTCCCCCAGGACTAGCGGAACCGGGGAGCTGTTTTTT. Translation: CASSPRTSGTGELFF.

The chain joins TRBV28 to TRBJ2-7; a possible D gene is TRBD2 (6 bases). The CDR3 length is 14 residues. V was trimmed by 2 bases and J by 0 bases, leaving 8 bases between them. CDR1 and CDR2 from the germline V gene are MDHEN and SYDVKM. CDR3 bases: TGTGCCAGCAGTTTAGAGGGACTCTCCTACGAGCAGTACTTC. Translation: CASSLEGLSYEQYF. Drawing the rest from reference TRBV28 and TRBJ2-7, the complete variable domain is DVKVTQSSRYLVKRTGEKVFLECVQDMDHENMFWYRQDPGLGLRLIYFSYDVKMKEKGDIPEGYSVSREKKERFSLILESASTNQTSMYLCASSLEGLSYEQYFGPGTRLTVT.

This clone appeared a few times. This chain uses TRBV18 with TRBJ2-2; either TRBD1 or TRBD2 may supply D (6 bases each). This CDR3 contains 16 residues. V lost 3 bases and J lost 8, with 19 bases in between. CDR1 and CDR2 from the germline V gene are KGHSH and LQKENI. CDR3 amino acids: CASSPVGFGGSGELFF. DNA of the CDR3: TGTGCCAGCTCACCGGTCGGATTCGGGGGCTCTGGGGAGCTGTTTTTT.

V usage is TRBV7-7 and J usage is TRBJ2-5, with 11 bases lining up with TRBD2. J was trimmed by 7 bases and V by 4 bases; bases with no gene match: 8. The CDR3 extends over 15 amino acids. Germline loops: CDR1 SSHAT, CDR2 FNYEAQ (reference sequence). DNA for the CDR3: TGTGCCAGCAGCTCACAGACTAGCGGGAAAGGGACCCAGTACTTC. It codes for CASSSQTSGKGTQYF.

The genes are TRBV6-1 and TRBJ1-2; D remains ambiguous. Germline V CDR1 and CDR2: MNHNS, SASEGT. The length of the CDR3 is 12 residues. The V and J ends lost 8 bases and 4 bases respectively, with 11 bases between them. CDR3 sequence (DNA): TGTGCCAGCGGCCCGCGGGCCTATGGCTACACCTTC. It specifies CASGPRAYGYTF.

This clone was seen just once. The chain carries TRBV6-1 and TRBJ2-1; 8 bases align to TRBD1. V dropped 1 base and J dropped 5; count of bases not matched to a gene: 10. The CDR3 spans 17 residues. Germline V gives CDR1 MNHNS, CDR2 SASEGT. The CDR3 DNA reads TGTGCCAGCAGTGAAGGTCGAGGGGACAGGTTCCACAATGAGCAGTTCTTC. This gives the protein CASSEGRGDRFHNEQFF.

The rearrangement links TRBV18 to TRBJ2-7; 9 nucleotides agree with TRBD1. The CDR3 is 16 residues long. CDR1 KGHSH and CDR2 LQKENI come from the germline V gene. J gave up 3 bases and V 1 base, and 7 bases lay outside the gene matches. In DNA form, the CDR3 reads TGTGCCAGCTCACCACTAGGGACAGGGATAATCTACGAGCAGTACTTC. Protein product: CASSPLGTGIIYEQYF. The entire variable domain, with the rest obtained from reference TRBV18 and TRBJ2-7, is as follows: NAGVMQNPRHLVRRRGQEARLRCSPMKGHSHVYWYRQLPEEGLKFMVYLQKENIIDESGMPKERFSAEFPKEGPSILRIQQVVRGDSAAYFCASSPLGTGIIYEQYFGPGTRLTVT.

The chain uses TRBV27 and TRBJ2-5, with 7 bases fitting TRBD2. The junction had 10 bases not matched to a gene; V was cut back by 1 base and J by 5 bases. Germline loops: CDR1 MNHEY, CDR2 SMNVEV (reference sequence). CDR3 length: 16 residues. CDR3 amino acids: CASSLYPSGNIETQYF. The CDR3 DNA reads as TGTGCCAGCAGTTTATACCCCAGCGGGAACATTGAGACCCAGTACTTC.

This chain connects TRBV29-1 to TRBJ2-2, with 9 positions matching TRBD2. V shed 7 bases, J shed 6 bases, and the junction held 15 bases outside the gene matches. CDR1 and CDR2 (germline): SQVTM, ANQGSEA. The CDR3 length is 16 residues. The CDR3 spells CSASHVASGTPGELFF. CDR3 coding DNA: TGCAGCGCCTCCCATGTGGCTAGCGGGACACCCGGGGAGCTGTTTTTT.